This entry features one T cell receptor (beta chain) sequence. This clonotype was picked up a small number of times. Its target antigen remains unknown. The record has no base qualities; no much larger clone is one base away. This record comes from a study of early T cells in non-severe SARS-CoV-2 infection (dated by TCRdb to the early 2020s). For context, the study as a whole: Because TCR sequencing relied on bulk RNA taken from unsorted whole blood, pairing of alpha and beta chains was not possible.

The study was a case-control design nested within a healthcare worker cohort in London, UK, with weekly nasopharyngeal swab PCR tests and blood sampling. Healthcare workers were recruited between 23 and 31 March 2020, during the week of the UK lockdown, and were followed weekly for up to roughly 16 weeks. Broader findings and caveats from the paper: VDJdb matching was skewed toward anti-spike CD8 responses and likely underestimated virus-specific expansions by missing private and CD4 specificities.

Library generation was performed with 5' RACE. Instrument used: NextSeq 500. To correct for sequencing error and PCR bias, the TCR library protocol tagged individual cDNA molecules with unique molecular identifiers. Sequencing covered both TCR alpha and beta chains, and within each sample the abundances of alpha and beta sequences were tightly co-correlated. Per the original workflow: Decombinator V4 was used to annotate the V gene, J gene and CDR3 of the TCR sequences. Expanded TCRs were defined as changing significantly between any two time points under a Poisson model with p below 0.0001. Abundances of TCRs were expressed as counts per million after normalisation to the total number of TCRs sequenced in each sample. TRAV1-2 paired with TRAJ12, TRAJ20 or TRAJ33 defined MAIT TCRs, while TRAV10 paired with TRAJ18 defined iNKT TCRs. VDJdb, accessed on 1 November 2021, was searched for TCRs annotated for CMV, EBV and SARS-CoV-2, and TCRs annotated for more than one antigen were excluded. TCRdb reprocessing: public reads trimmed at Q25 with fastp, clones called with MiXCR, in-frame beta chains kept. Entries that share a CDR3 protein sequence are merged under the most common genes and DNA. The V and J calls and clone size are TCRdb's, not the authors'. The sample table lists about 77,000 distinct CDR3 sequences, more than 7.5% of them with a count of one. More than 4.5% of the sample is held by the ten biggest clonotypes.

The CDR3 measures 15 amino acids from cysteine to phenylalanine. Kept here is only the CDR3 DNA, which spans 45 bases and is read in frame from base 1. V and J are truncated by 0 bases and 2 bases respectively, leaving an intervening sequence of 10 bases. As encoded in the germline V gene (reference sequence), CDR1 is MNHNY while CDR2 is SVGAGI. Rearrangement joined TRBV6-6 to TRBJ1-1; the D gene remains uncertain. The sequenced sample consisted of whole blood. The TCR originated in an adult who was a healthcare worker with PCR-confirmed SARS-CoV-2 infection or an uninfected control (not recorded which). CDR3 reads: CASSYSWFANTEAFF. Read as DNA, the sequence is TGTGCCAGCAGTTACTCATGGTTCGCTAACACTGAAGCTTTCTTT.